This T cell receptor (beta chain) was recovered during a study of regulatory T cells in long-lasting Graves disease. In the study overall: The term persistent Graves' disease signified upward of 5 years on antithyroid drugs with positive TSH receptor antibodies. Findings of the study overall: Repertoires from persistent disease leaned toward TRBV28, TRBJ1-2 and TRBJ2-5. Patients whose Graves' disease persisted exhibited lower TCR diversity than those newly diagnosed.

HTBI primers from iRepertoire and Arm-PCR of CDR3 regions yielded the TCR beta libraries. TCRdb reprocessed the multiplex PCR reads via MiXCR and lists one record per CDR3 protein. This table holds some 370,000 distinct CDR3 sequences, approximately 25% found once. V shed 0 bases and J shed 6 bases, with 8 bases lying between them. The germline gives CDR1 MGHRA, CDR2 YSYEKL. This CDR3 is built from 14 residues. In the case of this clonotype: What it binds is not known.

The time point is: persistent/refractory GD, antithyroid drugs over 5 years with positive TRAb. Generation of the TCR library employed RNA extracted from PBMCs. Sequencing was performed on peripheral blood mononuclear cells (PBMCs), taken when the disease was refractory, from a patient treated with antithyroid drugs. The TCR comes from a woman between 40 and 55 years old with Graves disease. The rearrangement joins TRBV4-1 to TRBJ2-2, with D unclear. The CDR3: CASSQDGVAGELFF. The CDR3 bases are TGCGCCAGCAGCCAAGATGGGGTCGCCGGGGAGCTGTTTTTT.